This TCR beta chain was obtained from a study of cytomegalovirus exposure and HLA in healthy donors. PCR involved 60 Vbeta and 13 Jbeta primers. Profiling relied on immunoSEQ multiplex PCR, and the TCRdb table lists in-frame clones only, not all of them. The table records fewer than 150,000 clones, approximately 15% of them present only once. Points on this clone: Its antigen remains unknown.

Study-level results: TCR beta V- and J-gene trimming, according to a later analysis, was linked to a missense DCLRE1C variant.

The CDR3 is 13 residues long. The receptor was derived from a woman aged 18-29 years in good health and CMV-seronegative. The chain couples TRBV21-1 to TRBJ1-1. TRBV21-1 is classified as a pseudogene. Input material: PBMCs. CDR3 amino acids: CASTPGARTEAFF. In DNA form, the CDR3 reads TGTGCCAGCACCCCGGGAGCCCGGACTGAAGCTTTCTTT.